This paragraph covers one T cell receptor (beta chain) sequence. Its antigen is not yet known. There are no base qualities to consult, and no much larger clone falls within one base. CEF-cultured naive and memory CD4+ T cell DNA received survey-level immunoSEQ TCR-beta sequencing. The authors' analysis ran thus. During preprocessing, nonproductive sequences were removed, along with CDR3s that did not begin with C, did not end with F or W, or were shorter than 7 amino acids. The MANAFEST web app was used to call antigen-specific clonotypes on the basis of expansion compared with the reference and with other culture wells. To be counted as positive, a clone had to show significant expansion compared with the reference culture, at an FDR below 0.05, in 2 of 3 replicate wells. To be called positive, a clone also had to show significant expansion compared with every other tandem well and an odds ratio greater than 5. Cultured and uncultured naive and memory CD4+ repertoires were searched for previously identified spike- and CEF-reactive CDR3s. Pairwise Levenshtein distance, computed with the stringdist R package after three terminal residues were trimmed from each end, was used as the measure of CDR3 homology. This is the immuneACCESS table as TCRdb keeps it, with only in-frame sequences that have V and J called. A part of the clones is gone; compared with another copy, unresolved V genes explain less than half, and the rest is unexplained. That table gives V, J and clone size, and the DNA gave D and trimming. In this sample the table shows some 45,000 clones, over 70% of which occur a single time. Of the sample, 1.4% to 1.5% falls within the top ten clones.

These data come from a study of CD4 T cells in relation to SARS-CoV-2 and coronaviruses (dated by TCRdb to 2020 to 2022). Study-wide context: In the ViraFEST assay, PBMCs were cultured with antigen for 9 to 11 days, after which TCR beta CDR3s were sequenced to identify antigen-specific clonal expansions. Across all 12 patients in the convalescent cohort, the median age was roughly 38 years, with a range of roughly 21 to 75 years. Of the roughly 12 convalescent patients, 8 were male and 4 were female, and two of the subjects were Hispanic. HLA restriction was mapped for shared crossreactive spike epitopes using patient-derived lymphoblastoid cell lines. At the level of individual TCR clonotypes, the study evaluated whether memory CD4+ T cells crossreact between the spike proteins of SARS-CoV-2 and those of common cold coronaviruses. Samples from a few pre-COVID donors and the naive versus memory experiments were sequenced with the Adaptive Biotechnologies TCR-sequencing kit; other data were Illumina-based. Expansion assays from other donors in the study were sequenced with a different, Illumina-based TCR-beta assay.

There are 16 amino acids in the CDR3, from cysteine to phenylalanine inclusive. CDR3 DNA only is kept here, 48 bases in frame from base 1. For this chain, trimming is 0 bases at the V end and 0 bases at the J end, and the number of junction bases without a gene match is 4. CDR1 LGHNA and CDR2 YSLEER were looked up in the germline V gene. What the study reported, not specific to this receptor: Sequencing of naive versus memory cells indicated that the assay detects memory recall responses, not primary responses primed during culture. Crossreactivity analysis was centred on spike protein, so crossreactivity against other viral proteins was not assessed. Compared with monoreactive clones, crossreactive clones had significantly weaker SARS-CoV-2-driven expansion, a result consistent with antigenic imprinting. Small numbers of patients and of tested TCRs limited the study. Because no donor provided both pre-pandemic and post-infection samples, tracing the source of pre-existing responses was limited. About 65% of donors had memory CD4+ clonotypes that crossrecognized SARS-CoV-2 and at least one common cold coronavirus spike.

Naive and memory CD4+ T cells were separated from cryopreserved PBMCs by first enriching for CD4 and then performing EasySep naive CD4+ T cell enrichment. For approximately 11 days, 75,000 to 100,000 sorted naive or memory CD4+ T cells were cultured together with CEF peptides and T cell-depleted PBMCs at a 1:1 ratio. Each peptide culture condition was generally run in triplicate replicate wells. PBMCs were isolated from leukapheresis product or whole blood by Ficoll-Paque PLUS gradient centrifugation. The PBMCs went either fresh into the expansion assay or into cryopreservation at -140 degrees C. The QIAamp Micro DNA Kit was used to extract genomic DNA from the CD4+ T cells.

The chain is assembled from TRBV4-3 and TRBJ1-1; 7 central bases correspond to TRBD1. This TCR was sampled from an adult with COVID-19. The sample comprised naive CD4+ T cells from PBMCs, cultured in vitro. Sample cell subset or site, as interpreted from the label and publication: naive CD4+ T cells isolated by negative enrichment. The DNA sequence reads TGCGCCAGCAGCCAAGATGGGACAGCCATGAACACTGAAGCTTTCTTT. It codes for CASSQDGTAMNTEAFF.